This record looks at one T cell receptor beta chain sequence and its context. V was trimmed by 0 bases and J by 0 bases, leaving 8 bases between them. Per germline, CDR1 SGHRS and CDR2 YFSETQ. The CDR3 spans 15 residues. TCRdb used MiXCR to reprocess the 5' RACE reads, holding one entry per CDR3 protein. This sample has around 44,000 distinct CDR3 sequences, with approximately 22% found just once. The sorted Tregs were CD4+CD25+CD127-/low cells. This TCR derives from a female donor with breast cancer. Material for sequencing was Tregs sorted from blood. The chain joins TRBV5-1 to TRBJ2-3; D tentatively fits TRBD1 or TRBD2 (5 bases each). CDR3 DNA sequence: TGCGCCAGCAGCTTGGGAGGGGTTAGCACAGATACGCAGTATTTT. This translates into CASSLGGVSTDTQYF.